Listed here are 13 T cell receptor beta chains from one sample, sequenced in a study of CD8+CD57+ T cells in acquired aplastic anemia. It was genomic DNA that served as the template for profiling TCR beta VDJ and CDR3. MiXCR, run by TCRdb on the reads, gives a single entry per CDR3 protein. In the table there are fewer than 250,000 distinct CDR3 sequences, less than 65% of which are singletons. Sequencing was done on a sample of sorted CD4+, CD8+, or CD8+CD57+ T cells (not recorded which) from PBMCs. Receptors originate from a human donor in good health, serving as a control.

The genes are TRBV11-3 and TRBJ2-3; 7 bases match TRBD2. CDR3 size: 14 residues. J gave up 5 bases and V 5 bases, and 7 bases lay outside the gene matches. Germline CDR1 is SGHNT and CDR2 is YENEEA. CDR3 residues: CASSPRGVIDTQYF. The CDR3 coding sequence is TGTGCCAGCAGCCCACGGGGGGTAATAGATACGCAGTATTTT. Full variable domain (outside the CDR3, taken from reference TRBV11-3 and TRBJ2-3): EAGVVQSPRYKIIEKKQPVAFWCNPISGHNTLYWYLQNLGQGPELLIRYENEEAVDDSQLPKDRFSAERLKGVDSTLKIQPAELGDSAVYLCASSPRGVIDTQYFGPGTRLTVL.

J is TRBJ1-2 and V is TRBV20-1; no firm D call. The length of the CDR3 is 12 residues. V dropped 6 bases and J dropped 4 bases, with 12 bases sitting between them. Germline V gene lookup returns CDR1 DFQATT and CDR2 SNEGSKA (reference sequence). CDR3: CSAVGGSYGYTF. Here the CDR3 DNA reads TGCAGTGCAGTGGGAGGTAGCTATGGCTACACCTTC.

This chain joins TRBV10-3 and TRBJ2-7; D call uncertain. The CDR3 totals 11 residues. CDR1 is ENHRY and CDR2 is SYGVKD in the germline V gene. The ends were cut back, 3 bases at V and 5 bases at J, with 5 bases in the middle. The CDR3 sequence is CAISDRDEQYF. In DNA, the CDR3 is TGTGCCATCAGTGACCGGGACGAGCAGTACTTC.

This chain connects TRBV19 to TRBJ2-7; TRBD1 aligns across 8 bases. The CDR3 has 15 amino acids. The germline V gene has CDR1 LNHDA and CDR2 SQIVND (reference sequence). V shed 9 bases, J shed 2 bases, and the junction held 12 bases outside the gene matches. The DNA for the CDR3 is TGTGCCAGCGGGGCCGGGACAGGCGCCACCTACGAGCAGTACTTC. Encoded protein: CASGAGTGATYEQYF.

In this sample, this clonotype turned up a few times. The J gene is TRBJ2-5, the V gene TRBV13; D is unresolved. Germline CDR1 is PRHDT and CDR2 is FYEKMQ (reference sequence). V lost 5 bases, J lost 7 bases, and 8 bases lay in between. The CDR3 consists of 11 residues. The CDR3 spells CASSALGTQYF. The CDR3 DNA reads TGTGCCAGCAGCGCCCTAGGGACCCAGTACTTC.

Note on this clonotype: Germline is not matched at one junction end, which may reflect a read error. The chain is built from TRBV20-1 and TRBJ2-7; 11 bases match TRBD1. The CDR3 sequence is 13 residues long. CDR1 and CDR2 (germline): DFQATT, SNEGSKA (reference sequence). The CDR3 reads CSASGDRGYERYF. The CDR3 region has the DNA TGCAGTGCTAGTGGGGACAGGGGGTACGAGCGGTACTTC.

The J gene is TRBJ1-6, the V gene TRBV10-3, with 7 bases that match TRBD1. CDR1 is ENHRY, CDR2 SYGVKD, per germline. The CDR3 extends over 15 amino acids. The ends lost 8 bases at V and 6 bases at J; junction bases unmatched: 10. Here the CDR3 reads CAIGTLGQANSPLHF. CDR3 sequence (DNA): TGTGCCATCGGAACCTTAGGACAGGCTAATTCACCCCTCCACTTT.

The CDR3 nucleotides are TGCAGTGCTAGACCGACAGGGACTAACTATGGCTACACCTTC. Translating gives CSARPTGTNYGYTF. J is TRBJ1-2 and V is TRBV20-1, with 7 bases fitting TRBD1. The CDR3 sequence is 14 residues long. J gave up 0 bases and V 2 bases, and 3 bases lay outside the gene matches. The V gene's germline CDR1 is DFQATT and CDR2 SNEGSKA (reference sequence).

The rearrangement joins TRBV9 to TRBJ2-3; no clear D gene. There are 14 residues in the CDR3. The V end was cut by 0 bases, the J end by 0 bases, with 5 bases between. Per germline, CDR1 SGDLS and CDR2 YYNGEE. This CDR3 is CASSVGGSTDTQYF. CDR3 DNA sequence: TGTGCCAGCAGCGTAGGTGGAAGCACAGATACGCAGTATTTT.

This clonotype was detected once. The chain employs TRBV10-3 and TRBJ1-2; D unclear. V gave up 0 bases and J gave up 7 bases, with 6 bases separating them. Germline assignment: CDR1 ENHRY and CDR2 SYGVKD. The CDR3 consists of 12 residues. CDR3 bases: TGTGCCATCAGTGAGTCGCATGTTGGCTACACCTTC. Its translation is CAISESHVGYTF.

Only one count was recorded for this clonotype. CDR3 protein: CASSDHSYNSPLHF. Written as DNA, the CDR3 is TGTGCCAGCAGCGACCACTCCTATAATTCACCCCTCCACTTT. The chain recombines TRBV7-3 with TRBJ1-6; D gene ambiguous. Germline V gene lookup returns CDR1 SGHTA and CDR2 FQGTGA. The CDR3 is made up of 14 amino acids. With 5 bases removed from V and 0 bases from J, the gap between germline ends came to 5 bases.

The table lists this clonotype with a few counts. V usage is TRBV24-1 and J usage is TRBJ2-7, with TRBD1 matching over 7 bases. Losses at the gene ends were 3 bases for V and 0 bases for J; bases not matched to a gene: 4. Per the germline V gene, CDR1 is KGHDR and CDR2 is SFDVKD. The CDR3 runs to 15 residues. The CDR3: CATSDDRVSSYEQYF. DNA for the CDR3: TGTGCCACCAGTGATGACAGGGTCAGCTCCTACGAGCAGTACTTC.

This clonotype was counted a single time. J is TRBJ2-7 and V is TRBV6-9; 8 nucleotides align to TRBD1. CDR1 is MNHGY and CDR2 is SVAAGI in the germline V gene. The trim removed 5 bases at V and 4 bases at J, leaving 10 bases unmatched. This CDR3 has 15 amino acids. The CDR3: CASSEGAGGYYEQYF. In nucleotides, the CDR3 is TGTGCCAGCAGTGAAGGGGCAGGGGGCTATTACGAGCAGTACTTC.